The rows below give T cell receptor beta chains drawn from one sample of a study of blood T cells in healthy people across ages. TCRdb itself ran the 5' RACE reads through MiXCR, one entry per CDR3 protein. The data contain 1,500,000 or so distinct CDR3 sequences, less than 45% of them singletons. The sample was blood. These receptors all come from a young woman in good health. Each CDR3 is given with its conserved first and last residue. The size of a clone is reported for some rows only, either as once, few or many, or as a class for expanded clones.

V	size	J	CDR3
TRBV28	NA	TRBJ2-5	CASSPQTSGRFNEQYF
TRBV7-8	NA	TRBJ2-5	CASSFGTAPETQYF
TRBV12-3/TRBV12-4	NA	TRBJ2-1	CASRGTAMLSNEQFF
TRBV12-3/TRBV12-4	NA	TRBJ2-7	CASSHPDQTGSYEQYF
TRBV27	NA	TRBJ2-3	CASRPQGSTDTQYF
TRBV28	NA	TRBJ1-6	CASSRRLLRDRVSPLHF
TRBV20-1	NA	TRBJ2-1	CSADTSGRNEQFF
TRBV12-3/TRBV12-4	few	TRBJ2-7	CARNRDTSCYEQYF
TRBV7-2	many	TRBJ1-2	CASSPATGFYGYTF
TRBV30	many	TRBJ2-7	CAWTRQDSYEQYF
TRBV12-5	few	TRBJ2-1	CASGLGQGHDEQFF
TRBV27	NA	NA	CASSSLGGRYEQYF
TRBV7-8	NA	TRBJ1-1	CASLPAGPNTEAFF
TRBV4-2	few	TRBJ2-1	CASSPTSGGAVGNEQFF
TRBV3-1	few	TRBJ2-1	CASSPYRRGNEQFF
TRBV4-1	NA	TRBJ2-7	CASSLSGQATYEQYF
TRBV2	NA	TRBJ1-2	CASRGTGGENYGYTF
TRBV7-9	NA	TRBJ2-1	CASRTGLAGLYNEQFF
TRBV29-1	NA	TRBJ2-1	CSGGDSQYNEQFF
TRBV28	NA	TRBJ2-3	CASSLWGGPKATDTQYF
TRBV5-6	NA	TRBJ1-1	CASRLGGLSRHEAFF
TRBV12-3/TRBV12-4	NA	TRBJ2-3	CANSLGLAGGPMDTQYF
TRBV30	few	TRBJ2-5	CAWTHTSGQETQYF
TRBV28	few	TRBJ2-3	CASSSAGLYTDTQYF
TRBV4-3	NA	TRBJ2-5	CASSQGVLSGETQYF
TRBV29-1	few	NA	CSVGLGAGYEQYF